The 8 T cell receptor beta chains reported below all come from one sample, sequenced in a study of CD8+ T cells in alopecia areata. RNA extraction and reverse transcription yielded cDNA as sequencing template. Sequencing was performed with immunoSEQ multiplex PCR; in TCRdb, only in-frame clones are kept and a portion is missing. In total the sample includes about 270,000 clones, none of them seen once. Cell sorting was performed on pooled cutaneous lymph node cells with CD4, CD8alpha, NKG2D, NKG2ACE and other markers. The sequenced sample consisted of CD4+ T cells sorted from a lymph node. The source is a C3H/HeJ mouse with alopecia areata. The mouse strain carries the MHC haplotype H2-k.

A remark on this clone: Here the gene names and germline are mouse. Read coverage stops 4 residues before the CDR3 terminus; the germline J gene supplies the remainder. This chain links TRBV5 with TRBJ2-2; TRBD2 is a possible D gene (6 bases). V shed 4 bases and J shed 3 bases, with 9 bases lying between them. The CDR3 totals 14 residues. Germline V gene lookup returns CDR1 LGHNA and CDR2 YNLKQL (reference sequence). The CDR3 loop is CASSLGVDTGQLYF. Partial CDR3 DNA: TGTGCCAGCAGCCTGGGGGTGGACACCGGG.

This clone was seen only a few times. All gene names here are mouse names. The sequenced fragment ends 3 residues before the CDR3 boundary, so the rest is inferred from the germline J gene. This chain links TRBV13-1 with TRBJ1-6, with 8 bases matching TRBD1. TRBJ1-6 belongs to the ORF category, with a function that is uncertain. The CDR3 consists of 14 residues. The V gene's germline CDR1 is NSHNY and CDR2 SYGAGN. Trimming took 4 bases from V and 7 from J; bases not matched to a gene: 4. The CDR3 bases that were read are TGTGCCAGCAGTCCAGGGGGCGGGAATTCGCCC. This gives the protein CASSPGGGNSP. The whole CDR3 is CASSPGGGNSPLYF.

Only a few counts were recorded for this clone. The genes are named according to mouse. The read stops 4 residues short of the end of the CDR3; the missing end is completed from the germline J gene. V usage is TRBV1 and J usage is TRBJ2-1, with 7 bases identical to TRBD1. This CDR3 is built from 15 residues. Germline loops: CDR1 NSQYPW, CDR2 LRSPGD (reference sequence). V was clipped by 6 bases and J by 1 base; unmatched bases: 6. CDR3 in amino acids: CTCSTRDSNYAEQFF. CDR3 DNA (partial): TGCACCTGCAGCACCCGGGACAGCAACTATGCT.

In this sample, this clone turned up a few times. The germline and genes are mouse ones. The read ends 4 residues shy of where the CDR3 ends; the end is completed using the germline J gene. At the DNA level, this CDR3 is encoded by other sequences in the same sample as well. The chain is built from TRBV13-1 and TRBJ2-2; 12 nucleotides align to TRBD1. The CDR3 runs 14 residues. Germline V lookup: CDR1 NSHNY, CDR2 SYGAGN. Trimming cost V 7 bases and J 2 bases; bases outside gene matches: 0. The CDR3 sequence: CASGTGGNTGQLYF. CDR3 DNA (partial): TGTGCCAGCGGGACAGGGGGCAACACCGGG.

Concerning this clone: The genes are named according to mouse. CDR3: CAWSRQGQDTEVFF. CDR3 DNA (partial): TGTGCCTGGAGCCGACAGGGCCAGGACACA. This chain links TRBV31 with TRBJ1-1; TRBD1 matches at 7 bases. Read data end 4 residues before the CDR3 end; the end is taken from the germline J gene. This CDR3 is built from 14 residues. The ends lost 3 bases at V and 3 bases at J; junction bases unmatched: 7. Germline V CDR1 and CDR2: GKSSPN, SITVG.

In its sample, this clone was seen a few times. Any gene name here is a mouse gene name. The covered CDR3 bases are TGTGCCAGCAAAGCAGGGGCAAACACCGGG. Its protein product is CASKAGANTG. The full CDR3 protein is CASKAGANTGQLYF. The V call is TRBV19, the J call TRBJ2-2; tentative D call: TRBD1 (6 bases). The missing CDR3 end, 4 residues past where the read stops, is filled in from the germline J gene. Germline CDR1 FNHDT, CDR2 SITEND (reference sequence). V lost 6 bases and J 0 bases, leaving 9 bases between the germline ends. The CDR3 runs 14 residues.

In this sample, this clone turned up a few times. Mouse names are used for the genes. The read is 4 residues too short to cover the CDR3 end, so that end is filled in from the germline J gene. Other DNA sequences of this sample code for an identical CDR3. This chain joins TRBV13-1 and TRBJ1-2; D not resolved. Per germline, CDR1 NSHNY and CDR2 SYGAGN. V shed 0 bases and J shed 3 bases, with 3 bases lying between them. The CDR3 consists of 12 residues. The part of the CDR3 DNA that was read is TGTGCCAGCAGTGATGCCTACTCC. Its translation: CASSDAYS. The full CDR3 protein is CASSDAYSDYTF.

In the case of this clone: The germline and genes are mouse ones. The missing CDR3 end, 4 residues past where the read stops, is filled in from the germline J gene. The chain uses TRBV14 and TRBJ2-7; 7 bases are a match to TRBD1. The J segment lost 0 bases and the V segment lost 4 bases, leaving 4 bases of the junction unmatched. CDR3 length equals 14 residues. Germline V gene data show CDR1 as SGHDT and CDR2 as FRDEAV. The sequenced part of the CDR3 DNA is TGTGCCAGCAGTGCGACAGGGAGCTCCTAT. Its protein product is CASSATGSSY. The whole CDR3 reads CASSATGSSYEQYF. Variable domain in full (rest from reference TRBV14 and TRBJ2-7): EAGVTQSPRYAVLQEGQAVSFWCDPISGHDTLYWYQQPRDQGPQLLVYFRDEAVIDNSQLPSDRFSAVRPKGTNSTLKIQSAKQGDTATYLCASSATGSSYEQYFGPGTRLTVL.